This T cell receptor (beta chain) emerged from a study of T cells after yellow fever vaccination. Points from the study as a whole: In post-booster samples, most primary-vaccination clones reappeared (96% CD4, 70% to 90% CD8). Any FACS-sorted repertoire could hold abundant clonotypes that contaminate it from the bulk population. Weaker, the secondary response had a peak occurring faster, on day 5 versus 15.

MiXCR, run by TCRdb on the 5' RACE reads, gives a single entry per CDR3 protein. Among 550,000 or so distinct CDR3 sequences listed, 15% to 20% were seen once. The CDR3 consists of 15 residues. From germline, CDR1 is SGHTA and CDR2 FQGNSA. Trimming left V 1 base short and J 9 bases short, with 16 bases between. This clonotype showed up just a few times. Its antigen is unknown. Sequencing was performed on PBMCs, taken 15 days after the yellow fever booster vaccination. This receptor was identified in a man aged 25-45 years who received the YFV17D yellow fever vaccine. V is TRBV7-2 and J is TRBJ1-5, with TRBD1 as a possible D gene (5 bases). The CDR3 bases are TGTGCCAGCAGCTTAGTGGAACAGGTGCTGGGGCCCCAGCATTTT. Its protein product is CASSLVEQVLGPQHF.